Below are 2 T cell receptor beta chains sequenced from a single sample in a study of blood T cell repertoires in COVID-19. The method was immunoSEQ multiplex PCR; TCRdb's version includes in-frame clones alone and lacks a portion of them. Of 150,000 or so clones in the sample, 81% were seen once. The sample taken for sequencing was peripheral blood. Source of these receptors: a man aged 55 to 70 with active or convalescent COVID-19.

This CDR3 reads CASRVGSSYGYTF. CDR3 DNA: TGTGCCAGCCGGGTAGGTTCGTCCTATGGCTACACCTTC. The chain is built from TRBV28 and TRBJ1-2; D is unresolved. The V end lost 8 bases, the J end lost 4 bases, and 14 bases lay between the germline ends. Germline values: CDR1 MDHEN, CDR2 SYDVKM. There are 13 residues in the CDR3.

This sequence joins TRBV7-2 and TRBJ2-7; the D is unclear. V was clipped by 3 bases and J by 0 bases, with 6 bases between them. Germline CDR1 is SGHTA and CDR2 is FQGNSA. This CDR3 has 13 amino acids. The CDR3 sequence is CASSFVSSYEQYF. Here the CDR3 DNA reads TGTGCCAGCAGCTTCGTTAGCTCCTACGAGCAGTACTTC.